The next 9 T cell receptor beta chains were all read from a single sample in a study of T cells after yellow fever vaccination. A single record per CDR3 protein comes from TCRdb applying MiXCR to the 5' RACE reads. The sample records some 80,000 distinct CDR3 sequences, roughly 15% being singletons. The sequenced sample was CD8+ T cells not binding an NS4B(214-222) dextramer, sorted from PBMCs, obtained less than 25 days after the first yellow fever vaccination. The receptors derive from a man younger than 35 who received the YFV17D yellow fever vaccine.

This clonotype occurred once. V and J are TRBV10-3 and TRBJ2-1; D unclear. The CDR3 loop spans 15 amino acids. V shed 4 bases and J shed 6 bases, with 16 bases lying between them. The germline CDR1 and CDR2 sequences are ENHRY and SYGVKD. The CDR3, as DNA: TGTGCCATCAGTGGTGTAGGTCAAGAACTCAATGAGCAGTTCTTC. It specifies CAISGVGQELNEQFF.

The V and J genes are TRBV7-2 and TRBJ2-2; 7 bases match TRBD2. The CDR3 runs 15 residues. Germline CDR1 SGHTA, CDR2 FQGNSA. Trimming took 0 bases from V and 5 from J; bases not matched to a gene: 3. The CDR3 sequence is CASSLAGLYTGELFF. The CDR3 DNA sequence: TGTGCCAGCAGCTTAGCGGGACTATATACCGGGGAGCTGTTTTTT.

The sample holds a few counts of this clonotype. The CDR3 DNA follows: TGTGCCAGCAGCCCCCCCGACATCTCCTACGAGCAGTACTTC. This encodes CASSPPDISYEQYF. The chain couples TRBV6-1 to TRBJ2-7; no definite D call. Germline V lookup: CDR1 MNHNS, CDR2 SASEGT. V was cut by 6 bases and J by 0 bases, with 12 bases left in between. The CDR3 runs to 14 residues.

Remarks on this clonotype: One end of the junction varies from germline; a read error may be responsible. This sequence joins TRBV3-1 and TRBJ2-1, with 7 nucleotides matching TRBD2. CDR3 length: 15 amino acids. Germline loops: CDR1 LGHDT, CDR2 YNNKEL (reference sequence). CDR3 sequence reads: CACSHVLAPYNEQFF. CDR3 bases: TGTGCCTGCAGCCATGTACTAGCGCCCTACAATGAGCAGTTCTTC.

This clonotype was found a few times. The chain uses TRBV7-9 and TRBJ2-7; possibly TRBD1 or TRBD2 for D (5 bases each). The CDR3 covers 15 residues. Germline V gives CDR1 SEHNR, CDR2 FQNEAQ (reference sequence). V was trimmed by 5 bases and J by 0 bases, leaving 14 bases between them. The CDR3 region has the DNA TGTGCCAGCAGCCGTACCGGGACCAGCTCCTACGAGCAGTACGTC. It translates to CASSRTGTSSYEQYV.

The rearrangement uses TRBV12-3 or TRBV12-4 and TRBJ2-7, with TRBD1 matching over 8 bases. The length of the CDR3 is 15 residues. After removal of 1 base from V and 6 bases from J, the junction contained 8 bases not matched to a gene. CDR3 sequence reads: CASSLGWQGAGEQYF. CDR3 nucleotides: TGTGCCAGCAGTTTAGGTTGGCAGGGGGCCGGCGAGCAGTACTTC.

This clonotype has just a few counts. Here the CDR3 reads CASSVAESTASSYEQYF. In nucleotides, the CDR3 is TGTGCCAGCAGCGTAGCCGAGTCTACGGCGTCCTCCTACGAGCAGTACTTC. The chain carries TRBV9 and TRBJ2-7; no firm D call. V was cut by 0 bases and J by 0 bases, with 16 bases left in between. Germline CDR1 reads SGDLS; CDR2 reads YYNGEE. The CDR3 spans 17 residues.

In this sample, this clonotype turned up a few times. The chain combines TRBV7-3 with TRBJ2-5, with TRBD2 matching 7 bases. Trimming cost V 2 bases and J 5 bases; bases outside gene matches: 11. Germline-derived CDR1 and CDR2 are SGHTA and FQGTGA. The CDR3 covers 16 residues. The CDR3 region is CASSLSPGGLRETQYF. The CDR3 DNA sequence: TGTGCCAGCAGCTTATCCCCGGGGGGTTTGAGGGAGACCCAGTACTTC.

This clonotype was recorded many times. The chain carries TRBV6-2 or TRBV6-3 and TRBJ2-7; perhaps D is TRBD1 or TRBD2 (5 bases each). This CDR3 region has 13 residues. Germline-derived CDR1 and CDR2 are MNHEY and SVGEGT. Trimming shortened V by 6 bases and J by 2 bases, and 11 bases separated the two germline ends. CDR3 in amino acids: CASSSGTTYEQYF. CDR3 DNA: TGTGCCAGCAGCTCAGGGACCACCTACGAGCAGTACTTC.